This T cell receptor beta chain was found in a study of Graves' ophthalmopathy and Graves' hyperthyroidism. Study as a whole: Stable hyperthyroidism was defined by absence of ophthalmopathy within 18 months of follow-up. The study's findings and limits: Sensitivity reached nearly 71% and specificity around 76% when the model predicted ophthalmopathy progression. Built on 13 signatures, a model told ophthalmopathy apart from stable hyperthyroidism with 87.88% sensitivity and 81.08% specificity.

The CDR3 consists of 16 residues. Germline-derived CDR1 and CDR2 are SGHDN and FVKESK. As for this clonotype: The antigen is not known. The junction differs from germline at one of its ends, possibly a read error.

Clinicians diagnosed using symptoms, serum thyroxine, TRAb, thyroid ultrasound and orbital computed tomography. Amplification targeted the TCR beta CDR3 regions, with RNA transcripts as the source material. RT-PCR in the first round used HTBI primers; a second-round multiplex PCR followed. Using its own MiXCR run on the multiplex PCR reads, TCRdb lists one record per CDR3 protein. The sample comprises 1 million to 1.3 million distinct CDR3 sequences, about 35% of which are singletons, and approximately 12% rests with the top ten. The chain carries TRBV14 and TRBJ2-2; 8 nucleotides line up with TRBD2. The origin of this receptor is an adult man with Graves' hyperthyroidism. The sequenced sample consisted of peripheral blood or thyroid tissue (not recorded which). The CDR3 reads CASSPPGGANTEELFF. DNA of the CDR3: TGTGCCAGCAGCCCCCCCGGGGGGGCGAACACCGAGGAGCTGTTTTTT.